The 32 T cell receptor beta chains presented below share a single source sample, sequenced in a study of identical twins. TCRdb reprocessed the 5' RACE reads with MiXCR, giving one entry per CDR3 protein. The sample holds around 1.7 million distinct CDR3 sequences; 25% to 35% are singletons and the top ten take about 0.27%. The sequenced material came from cord blood. These receptors were obtained from a newborn girl in good health.

A few counts support this clonotype. The chain links TRBV27 to TRBJ2-3, with D possibly TRBD2 on 5 matching bases. Germline CDR1 and CDR2: MNHEY and SMNVEV (reference sequence). Trimming cost V 6 bases and J 5 bases, with 15 bases left between them. CDR3 length equals 14 residues. CDR3 in DNA: TGTGCCAGCAGGGAGCGGAGCCCAAAAGATACGCAGTATTTT. Encoded protein: CASRERSPKDTQYF.

The chain couples TRBV2 to TRBJ2-7, with unresolved D. Germline V gene lookup returns CDR1 SNHLY and CDR2 FYNNEI. The CDR3 extends over 13 amino acids. The V end was cut by 6 bases, the J end by 0 bases, with 9 bases between. The CDR3 here is CASRVWVSYEQYF. The CDR3 DNA is TGTGCCAGCAGGGTCTGGGTCTCCTACGAGCAGTACTTC.

The table lists this clonotype with a few counts. The V call is TRBV29-1, the J call TRBJ2-7; 7 nucleotides line up with TRBD1. The CDR3 totals 11 residues. Trimming took 4 bases from V and 6 from J; bases not matched to a gene: 3. CDR1 SQVTM and CDR2 ANQGSEA come from the germline V gene. The CDR3 DNA reads TGCAGCGTTGGGGGACAGACCGAGCAGTACTTC. The encoded protein is CSVGGQTEQYF.

Turning to this clonotype: A read error may account for a junction end that differs from germline. The J gene is TRBJ2-5, the V gene TRBV28; 8 bases line up with TRBD2. CDR1 and CDR2 from the germline V gene are MDHEN and SYDVKM. The CDR3 runs 16 residues. CDR3 sequence (DNA): TGTGCCGGCAGCCGCCCCAACACTAGCGGCCAAGAGACCCAGTACTTC. Residues: CAGSRPNTSGQETQYF.

V gene TRBV5-1 combines with J gene TRBJ1-4; the D gene is possibly TRBD1 (5 bases). V dropped 0 bases and J dropped 4 bases, with 13 bases sitting between them. This CDR3 region has 16 residues. Germline V gives CDR1 SGHRS, CDR2 YFSETQ. DNA for the CDR3: TGCGCCAGCAGCTTGGGAGTTCGGGGGATTAATGAAAAACTGTTTTTT. Its translation: CASSLGVRGINEKLFF.

The V gene is TRBV20-1, the J gene TRBJ2-7, with 7 bases lining up with TRBD1. The CDR3 consists of 12 residues. Germline CDR1 DFQATT, CDR2 SNEGSKA (reference sequence). Trimming at V came to 8 bases and at J to 3 bases, leaving 7 bases not matched to a gene. The CDR3 spells CSSRDRYYEQYF. For the CDR3, the DNA is TGCAGTTCTCGGGACAGATACTACGAGCAGTACTTC.

In this sample, this clonotype turned up once. The V gene is TRBV5-1, the J gene TRBJ2-5; unclear D gene. The CDR3 is 15 residues long. The germline V and J ends were trimmed by 3 bases and 1 base, with 13 bases remaining between them. The V gene's germline CDR1 is SGHRS and CDR2 YFSETQ. CDR3 sequence: CASSSGLVLQETQYF. The CDR3 DNA sequence: TGCGCCAGCAGCTCGGGTCTAGTTCTCCAAGAGACCCAGTACTTC.

A few counts support this clonotype. This rearrangement joins TRBV20-1 to TRBJ2-3; D gene uncertain. The germline CDR1 and CDR2 sequences are DFQATT and SNEGSKA (reference sequence). Trimming removed 6 bases from V and 2 bases from J, with 15 bases in between. The CDR3 has 14 residues. CDR3 region: CSARTHAATDTQYF. CDR3 nucleotide sequence: TGCAGTGCCCGAACACACGCAGCCACAGATACGCAGTATTTT.

As for this clonotype: This CDR3 fails to terminate in the conserved phenylalanine or tryptophan, so it likely reflects a read error. CDR3 bases: TGTGCCAGTTCGGATAATAGCGGAAGAACAGATACGCAGTATTCT. Translating it yields CASSDNSGRTDTQYS. This chain links TRBV12-3 or TRBV12-4 with TRBJ2-3, with D perhaps TRBD2 (6 bases). V dropped 9 bases and J dropped 3 bases, with 19 bases sitting between them. The CDR3 loop spans 15 amino acids.

The gene calls are TRBV5-4 and TRBJ2-5; a weak D match, TRBD1 (5 bases). V lost 3 bases and J 2 bases, leaving 14 bases between the germline ends. This CDR3 has 15 amino acids. CDR1 is SGHNT and CDR2 is YYREEE in the germline V gene (reference sequence). CDR3 amino acids: CASSSKVAGQETQYF. CDR3 nucleotide sequence: TGTGCCAGCAGCTCAAAAGTCGCAGGGCAAGAGACCCAGTACTTC.

This chain connects TRBV25-1 to TRBJ2-1, with 11 bases fitting TRBD2. J gave up 9 bases and V 4 bases, and 8 bases lay outside the gene matches. The CDR3 spans 15 residues. In germline, CDR1 is MGHDK, CDR2 SYGVNS. This CDR3 reads CASSGLAGRGSEQFF. The CDR3 DNA sequence: TGTGCCAGCAGTGGACTAGCGGGGAGAGGGAGTGAGCAGTTCTTC. Full variable domain (remainder filled in from reference TRBV25-1 and TRBJ2-1): EADIYQTPRYLVIGTGKKITLECSQTMGHDKMYWYQQDPGMELHLIHYSYGVNSTEKGDLSSESTVSRIRTEHFPLTLESARPSHTSQYLCASSGLAGRGSEQFFGPGTRLTVL.

This clonotype occurred a few times. The chain employs TRBV4-1 and TRBJ2-1, with a tentative D call TRBD2 (6 bases). The CDR3 is made up of 17 amino acids. V dropped 1 base and J dropped 1 base, with 14 bases sitting between them. Germline V gives CDR1 MGHRA, CDR2 YSYEKL. DNA for the CDR3: TGCGCCAGCAGCCAAGTGGGCCGGGAGAGGTCCTACAATGAGCAGTTCTTC. Protein: CASSQVGRERSYNEQFF.

This sequence joins TRBV20-1 and TRBJ1-1; D gene ambiguous. V was cut by 3 bases and J by 4 bases, with 12 bases left in between. The CDR3 is made up of 13 amino acids. Germline V gene data show CDR1 as DFQATT and CDR2 as SNEGSKA (reference sequence). This CDR3 is CSARAWSSTEAFF. The CDR3 DNA follows: TGCAGTGCTAGGGCCTGGTCGTCCACTGAAGCTTTCTTT.

This clonotype was counted once. Its ends do not fully match the called genes, so a read error is possible. This rearrangement joins TRBV4-2 to TRBJ2-3; no reliable D call. CDR3 length: 13 residues. Germline loops: CDR1 LGHNA, CDR2 YNFKEQ. CDR3 sequence: CANSQEREDTQYF. The CDR3 nucleotides read TGTGCCAACAGCCAAGAAAGGGAAGATACGCAGTATTTT.

The chain joins TRBV7-9 to TRBJ2-3; D is perhaps TRBD1 (5 bases). V lost 2 bases to trimming and J lost 1 base, with 13 bases between them. The germline V gene has CDR1 SEHNR and CDR2 FQNEAQ (reference sequence). The CDR3 contains 16 residues. CDR3 in amino acids: CASSLMGRRGTDTQYF. CDR3 DNA sequence: TGTGCCAGCAGCTTAATGGGGCGGCGAGGCACAGATACGCAGTATTTT.

The rearrangement links TRBV30 to TRBJ2-7; weak D call: TRBD2 (6 bases). The CDR3 loop spans 10 amino acids. Germline V gene lookup returns CDR1 GTSNPN and CDR2 SVGIG (reference sequence). V was cut by 3 bases and J by 7 bases, with 7 bases left in between. The CDR3 spells CAWSGGEQYF. CDR3 sequence (DNA): TGTGCCTGGAGCGGGGGTGAGCAGTACTTC.

Note on this clonotype: An end of the junction does not agree with germline; a read error may underlie this. This rearrangement joins TRBV12-3 or TRBV12-4 to TRBJ1-1; D uncertain. The CDR3 has 14 residues. The CDR3 region is CASGLTGMNTEAFF. Here the CDR3 DNA reads TGTGCCAGCGGTTTAACCGGAATGAACACTGAAGCTTTCTTT.

In DNA, the CDR3 is TGTGCCAGCAGCCACGAACCCCACAGGGCCTACGAGCAGTACTTC. It codes for CASSHEPHRAYEQYF. This chain links TRBV3-1 with TRBJ2-7; possible D gene TRBD1, 6 bases. Between the trimmed V and J ends, which lost 3 bases and 2 bases, there was a span of 14 bases. The V gene's germline CDR1 is LGHDT and CDR2 YNNKEL (reference sequence). The CDR3 loop spans 15 amino acids.

This clonotype was observed a few times. The chain links TRBV12-3 or TRBV12-4 to TRBJ1-2; 7 nucleotides line up with TRBD1. This CDR3 has 15 amino acids. The J segment lost 5 bases and the V segment lost 6 bases, leaving 12 bases of the junction unmatched. The CDR3 coding sequence is TGTGCCAGCAGCAACACCCCGGGGACAGTATATGGCTACACCTTC. Encoded protein: CASSNTPGTVYGYTF.

A few counts support this clonotype. The chain uses TRBV5-1 and TRBJ2-1; 9 nucleotides align to TRBD1. CDR1 SGHRS and CDR2 YFSETQ come from the germline V gene. The CDR3 runs to 14 residues. The V gene end was trimmed by 4 bases and the J gene end by 7 bases; junction bases not matched to a gene: 6. The CDR3 loop reads CASSGRGQGNEQFF. The CDR3 DNA is TGCGCCAGCAGCGGACGAGGACAGGGGAATGAGCAGTTCTTC.

The chain carries TRBV18 and TRBJ2-1, with D unclear. The CDR3 runs 13 residues. V was clipped by 1 base and J by 9 bases, with 10 bases between them. CDR1 is KGHSH, CDR2 LQKENI, per germline. The CDR3: CASSPQVQREQFF. CDR3 DNA: TGTGCCAGCTCACCACAGGTCCAGCGTGAGCAGTTCTTC.

This clonotype occurred a few times. The rearrangement joins TRBV11-2 to TRBJ2-1; 7 nucleotides line up with TRBD2. The CDR3 totals 17 residues. Trimming removed 0 bases from V and 6 bases from J; junction bases left unmatched: 11. Germline V lookup: CDR1 SGHAT, CDR2 FQNNGV. In DNA, the CDR3 is TGTGCCAGCAGCTTAGATTTGCGGGAGTGGTTCTTCAATGAGCAGTTCTTC. It yields the protein CASSLDLREWFFNEQFF.

The rearrangement joins TRBV24-1 to TRBJ1-5; TRBD1 is a possible D gene (5 bases). V was shortened by 1 base and J by 4 bases, with 7 bases between the two germline ends. The CDR3 covers 14 residues. Germline lookup yields CDR1 KGHDR and CDR2 SFDVKD. The CDR3 DNA follows: TGTGCCACCAGTGATTTCACAGGTAATCAGCCCCAGCATTTT. Protein product: CATSDFTGNQPQHF.

The rearrangement uses TRBV12-5 and TRBJ2-1, with 7 bases matching TRBD2. This CDR3 is built from 16 residues. Unmatched junction bases numbered 9, after V lost 0 bases and J lost 7 bases. CDR1 LGHNT and CDR2 FRNRAP come from the germline V gene. The CDR3 protein is CASGLVLGGSVNEQFF. The CDR3 bases are TGTGCTAGTGGTTTGGTACTTGGCGGGAGTGTAAATGAGCAGTTCTTC.

The chain uses TRBV6-1 and TRBJ2-2; TRBD1 matches at 8 bases. With V trimmed by 1 base and J by 4 bases, 8 bases remained unmatched. This CDR3 is 17 amino acids long. Per germline, CDR1 MNHNS and CDR2 SASEGT. The CDR3 loop is CASSEETLTGGTGELFF. CDR3 nucleotide sequence: TGTGCCAGCAGTGAAGAGACCTTAACAGGGGGCACCGGGGAGCTGTTTTTT.

This chain connects TRBV7-9 to TRBJ1-5; D is unresolved. The CDR3 is 15 amino acids. Germline V gene lookup returns CDR1 SEHNR and CDR2 FQNEAQ (reference sequence). Trimming removed 0 bases from V and 0 bases from J, with 6 bases in between. The CDR3 loop is CASSLARNSNQPQHF. In DNA, the CDR3 is TGTGCCAGCAGCTTAGCCAGGAATAGCAATCAGCCCCAGCATTTT.

The V and J genes are TRBV7-9 and TRBJ2-5; TRBD2 matches 12 bases. With 3 bases clipped from V and 3 bases from J, the junction kept 5 bases outside the gene matches. The CDR3 runs to 16 residues. Germline V gene sequence: CDR1 SEHNR, CDR2 FQNEAQ (reference sequence). CDR3: CASSFSWTSGEETQYF. Here the CDR3 DNA reads TGTGCCAGCAGCTTTTCGTGGACTAGCGGGGAAGAGACCCAGTACTTC.

The chain has TRBV27 and TRBJ1-2, with TRBD1 as a possible D gene (5 bases). Germline-derived CDR1 and CDR2 are MNHEY and SMNVEV (reference sequence). The CDR3 contains 15 residues. The V end was cut by 0 bases, the J end by 1 base, with 9 bases between. In DNA, the CDR3 is TGTGCCAGCAGTTTATCCGTGACAGTTAACTATGGCTACACCTTC. Translating gives CASSLSVTVNYGYTF.

The chain links TRBV14 to TRBJ2-5; 14 positions agree with TRBD2. In germline, CDR1 is SGHDN, CDR2 FVKESK. The CDR3 extends over 16 amino acids. Losses at the gene ends were 3 bases for V and 7 bases for J; bases not matched to a gene: 7. CDR3: CASSHLGTSGSGTQYF. CDR3 DNA: TGTGCCAGCAGCCATTTGGGGACTAGCGGGAGCGGGACCCAGTACTTC.

V and J are TRBV6-2 or TRBV6-3 and TRBJ1-6; D call uncertain. Per germline, CDR1 MNHEY and CDR2 SVGEGT. The CDR3 has 14 residues. The V and J ends lost 7 bases and 10 bases respectively, with 17 bases between them. CDR3 bases: TGTGCCAGCACCCAAGGGATTCTCAGGTCACCCCTCCACTTT. Residues: CASTQGILRSPLHF.

J is TRBJ2-1 and V is TRBV11-2; D remains ambiguous. V was cut by 6 bases and J by 7 bases, with 10 bases left in between. The CDR3 length is 12 residues. CDR1 is SGHAT and CDR2 is FQNNGV in the germline V gene. The CDR3 is CASSLTQNEQFF. CDR3 nucleotides: TGTGCCAGCAGTTTAACCCAGAATGAGCAGTTCTTC.

A few counts support this clonotype. J is TRBJ2-5 and V is TRBV20-1; 7 positions agree with TRBD1. The CDR3 spans 15 residues. The ends lost 3 bases at V and 6 bases at J; junction bases unmatched: 13. Germline CDR1 is DFQATT and CDR2 is SNEGSKA (reference sequence). The CDR3, as DNA: TGCAGTGCTAGTTTGGGCCAGGGGGTGAGAAAGACCCAGTACTTC. Translated: CSASLGQGVRKTQYF.